These 22 T cell receptor beta chains originate from one sample sequenced in a study of spatial heterogeneity in lung cancer. Described time point: sample taken at primary tumor resection. Whole RNA obtained from tumor, nontumor lung or frozen PBMC underwent sequencing without sorting. Each CDR3 protein gets one entry after TCRdb re-called the 5' RACE reads with MiXCR. The repertoire holds more than 10,000 distinct CDR3 sequences, with under 4% as singletons. The specimen was PBMCs, collected at surgery. The receptors originated from a male donor with early-stage non-small cell lung cancer.

By proportion, this clonotype is large. The library was prepared for alpha chains; this beta chain is a stray read, so its frequency means little. V and J are TRBV6-4 and TRBJ2-3; D is unresolved. Deletions cut 0 bases from V and 0 bases from J, with 7 bases between. CDR1 is MRHNA, CDR2 SNTAGT, per germline. CDR3 length: 15 residues. The CDR3, as DNA: TGTGCCAGCAGTGACTCGGCAGACAGCACAGATACGCAGTATTTT. Amino acid sequence: CASSDSADSTDTQYF.

This clonotype was seen a handful of times. A library prepared for alpha chains yielded this beta chain as an off-target read; its size is of little meaning. The chain links TRBV20-1 to TRBJ2-3, with TRBD2 matching over 13 bases. Germline V gene data show CDR1 as DFQATT and CDR2 as SNEGSKA (reference sequence). This CDR3 comprises 16 residues. V gave up 3 bases and J gave up 6 bases; unmatched junction bases: 9. CDR3 coding DNA: TGCAGTGCTAGCCCCGGACTAGCGGGAGAGGGTGATACGCAGTATTTT. Its translation: CSASPGLAGEGDTQYF.

This clonotype was detected ten times or more. This beta chain slipped into a library made for alpha chains as a stray read, so its size is not meaningful. V gene TRBV29-1 combines with J gene TRBJ2-7; 9 bases are a match to TRBD1. J gave up 5 bases and V 4 bases, and 6 bases lay outside the gene matches. Germline V CDR1 and CDR2: SQVTM, ANQGSEA. The CDR3 is 13 residues long. Here the CDR3 DNA reads TGCAGCGTTGTGGGGACAGGGTCCAACGAGCAGTACTTC. It codes for CSVVGTGSNEQYF.

This clonotype was recorded many times. Since it is a stray read in a library aimed at alpha chains, this beta chain has a size that is not meaningful. The chain is built from TRBV6-2 or TRBV6-3 and TRBJ2-5, with 10 positions matching TRBD1. After removal of 4 bases from V and 6 bases from J, the junction contained 8 bases not matched to a gene. This CDR3 spans 15 amino acids. CDR1 MNHEY and CDR2 SVGEGT come from the germline V gene. The CDR3 DNA reads as TGTGCCAGCAGTTTGACGACAGGGGGCGTCCAGACCCAGTACTTC. Translated, it gives CASSLTTGGVQTQYF.

As to this clonotype: This beta chain came through as a stray read in a library set up for alpha chains, and its size says little. The rearrangement links TRBV7-3 to TRBJ2-7; 8 nucleotides match TRBD1. The CDR3 is made up of 14 amino acids. Germline CDR1 and CDR2: SGHTA and FQGTGA. The V gene end was trimmed by 0 bases and the J gene end by 6 bases; junction bases not matched to a gene: 4. CDR3 nucleotide sequence: TGTGCCAGCAGCTTAACACAGGGGGAGAGCGAGCAGTACTTC. Encoded protein: CASSLTQGESEQYF.

This clonotype was counted ten times or more. This beta chain lies outside the target of a library built for alpha chains; its clone size means little. The gene calls are TRBV7-9 and TRBJ2-2; D might be TRBD2 (5 bases). Trimming pared 0 bases from V and 0 bases from J, leaving 8 bases between. The CDR3 loop spans 16 amino acids. Germline CDR1 SEHNR, CDR2 FQNEAQ (reference sequence). The CDR3, as DNA: TGTGCCAGCAGCTTAGCACGGGGAGCGAACACCGGGGAGCTGTTTTTT. Encoded protein: CASSLARGANTGELFF.

This clonotype was observed at least ten times. Within a library made for alpha chains, this beta chain is off target, and its count is uninformative. The chain joins TRBV3-1 to TRBJ2-6; 10 bases are a match to TRBD1. The V segment lost 5 bases and the J segment 4 bases; nucleotides outside the gene matches: 11. The CDR3 spans 18 residues. The germline CDR1 and CDR2 sequences are LGHDT and YNNKEL (reference sequence). Here the CDR3 DNA reads TGTGCCAGCAGCGATCTGGGACAGGGGCAAGGAGGGGCCAACGTCCTGACTTTC. Translation gives CASSDLGQGQGGANVLTF.

This clonotype was counted ten times or more. This beta chain is off target for a library built for alpha chains, so its abundance means little. V is TRBV12-3 or TRBV12-4 and J is TRBJ2-2; D perhaps matches TRBD2 (6 bases). Trimming removed 7 bases from V and 5 bases from J, with 14 bases in between. CDR3 size: 14 residues. The CDR3 nucleotides are TGTGCCAGCACGCGGGCTAGCGAAACCGGGGAGCTGTTTTTT. It translates to CASTRASETGELFF.

This clonotype has a count of ten or more. This beta chain came through as a stray read in a library set up for alpha chains, and its size says little. The chain recombines TRBV6-5 with TRBJ1-1, with TRBD1 matching 7 bases. V was clipped by 2 bases and J by 1 base; unmatched bases: 7. The CDR3 extends over 16 amino acids. Looked up from germline, CDR1 is MNHEY and CDR2 is SVGAGI. The chain's CDR3 is CASSYTRTGSNTEAFF. CDR3 DNA sequence: TGTGCCAGCAGTTACACCAGGACAGGTTCGAACACTGAAGCTTTCTTT.

Worth noting for this clonotype: This beta chain turned up in a library designed for alpha chains; as an off-target read, its abundance says little. The V gene is TRBV10-3, the J gene TRBJ2-1, with 12 bases identical to TRBD1. Losses at the gene ends were 11 bases for V and 5 bases for J; bases not matched to a gene: 10. Germline assignment: CDR1 ENHRY and CDR2 SYGVKD. The CDR3 is 15 residues long. The chain's CDR3 is CASSRGQGANNEQFF. As DNA, the CDR3 is TGTGCCTCCTCCCGGGGACAGGGGGCGAACAATGAGCAGTTCTTC.

Remarks on this clonotype: An end of the junction does not agree with germline; a read error may underlie this. The size of this beta chain means little, since it is a stray read in a library made for alpha chains. This sequence joins TRBV3-1 and TRBJ1-6, with no clear D. The CDR3 covers 17 residues. The germline V gene encodes CDR1 LGHDT and CDR2 YNNKEL (reference sequence). For the CDR3, the DNA is TGTGCCAGCAGCCTAAGGACCGCGAGCTCCTATAATTCATCCCTCCACTTT. Translated: CASSLRTASSYNSSLHF. The full variable domain, its missing parts supplied by reference TRBV3-1 and TRBJ1-6, is DTAVSQTPKYLVTQMGNDKSIKCEQNLGHDTMYWYKQDSKKFLKIMFSYNNKELIINETVPNRFSPKSPDKAHLNLHINSLELGDSAVYFCASSLRTASSYNSSLHFGNGTRLTVT.

This clonotype was found many times. This beta chain is an off-target read within a library intended for alpha chains, so its frequency means little. In DNA form, the CDR3 reads TGTGCCAGCAGCTCCTTGGGCTTAGGTGGTCTGGGGGGACTATACAATGAGCAGTTCTTC. This sequence encodes CASSSLGLGGLGGLYNEQFF. The rearrangement joins TRBV7-4 to TRBJ2-1, with 7 bases aligning to TRBD2. J lost 4 bases, V lost 4 bases, and 22 bases had no gene match. The CDR3 sequence is 20 residues long. CDR1 and CDR2 (germline): SGHVT, SQSDAQ.

This clonotype was seen at least ten times. This beta chain is off target for a library built for alpha chains, so its abundance means little. The gene calls are TRBV10-3 and TRBJ1-4; D is ambiguous. V was pared by 8 bases and J by 10 bases, with 8 bases between. CDR3 length: 10 amino acids. CDR1 and CDR2 (germline): ENHRY, SYGVKD. The CDR3: CAIGDRKLFF. As DNA, the CDR3 is TGTGCCATCGGGGATAGAAAACTGTTTTTT.

This clonotype was observed many times. As an off-target read in a library built for alpha chains, this beta chain has a frequency of little significance. The chain joins TRBV5-1 to TRBJ1-1; D is ambiguous. The CDR3 has 13 residues. Deletions cut 0 bases from V and 0 bases from J, with 3 bases between. In germline, CDR1 is SGHRS, CDR2 YFSETQ. The DNA for the CDR3 is TGCGCCAGCAGCTTGGAGGTGAACACTGAAGCTTTCTTT. This encodes CASSLEVNTEAFF.

Many counts were recorded for this clonotype. In a library made to pick up alpha chains, this beta chain is a stray read with a size that means little. V gene TRBV5-1 combines with J gene TRBJ2-7; no firm D call. The V gene's germline CDR1 is SGHRS and CDR2 YFSETQ. The CDR3 totals 11 residues. Trimming left V 4 bases short and J 3 bases short, with 5 bases between. This CDR3 reads CASSLNYEQYF. The CDR3 DNA is TGCGCCAGCAGCCTCAACTACGAGCAGTACTTC.

There are many counts of this clonotype. As an off-target read in a library built for alpha chains, this beta chain has a frequency of little significance. The gene calls are TRBV20-1 and TRBJ2-1; 8 bases are a match to TRBD2. The CDR3 sequence is 15 residues long. After removal of 5 bases from V and 0 bases from J, the junction contained 6 bases not matched to a gene. Germline V gene sequence: CDR1 DFQATT, CDR2 SNEGSKA (reference sequence). The CDR3 DNA is TGCAGTGCTGGAGTAGCGGGATACTCCTACAATGAGCAGTTCTTC. Translating gives CSAGVAGYSYNEQFF.

This clonotype showed up many times. Since the library was made to target alpha chains, this beta chain is a stray read and its abundance is not meaningful. This chain's CDR3 is CASTTTVYNEQFF. In nucleotides, the CDR3 is TGCGCCAGCACCACCACAGTTTACAATGAGCAGTTCTTC. The V and J genes are TRBV5-1 and TRBJ2-1; no definite D call. The CDR3 sequence is 13 residues long. The V end was cut by 6 bases, the J end by 4 bases, with 11 bases between. From germline, CDR1 is SGHRS and CDR2 YFSETQ.

This clonotype was counted many times. The library was designed around alpha chains, so this beta chain is a stray read whose abundance carries little weight. V and J are TRBV28 and TRBJ1-1; TRBD1 matches at 7 bases. The CDR3 totals 14 residues. Trimming at V came to 5 bases and at J to 5 bases, leaving 8 bases not matched to a gene. Germline V gives CDR1 MDHEN, CDR2 SYDVKM. CDR3 sequence: CASSEGTVGTEAFF. As DNA, the CDR3 is TGTGCCAGCAGTGAGGGGACAGTTGGGACTGAAGCTTTCTTT.

Many counts were recorded for this clonotype. This beta chain turned up in a library designed for alpha chains; as an off-target read, its abundance says little. V is TRBV7-3 and J is TRBJ2-1, with 7 nucleotides matching TRBD2. Germline-derived CDR1 and CDR2 are SGHTA and FQGTGA. The J segment lost 2 bases and the V segment lost 4 bases, leaving 8 bases of the junction unmatched. CDR3 size: 16 residues. DNA of the CDR3: TGTGCCAGCAGCTCAACCGGACTAGTCACCTACAATGAGCAGTTCTTC. This encodes CASSSTGLVTYNEQFF.

This clonotype has ten or more counts. This beta chain is a stray read from a library made for alpha chains; its abundance is not meaningful. The rearrangement joins TRBV12-3 or TRBV12-4 to TRBJ2-1, with D hard to call. The CDR3 contains 14 residues. Between the trimmed V and J ends, which lost 5 bases and 4 bases, there was a span of 12 bases. This CDR3 reads CASSDTLGYNEQFF. CDR3 coding DNA: TGTGCCAGCAGTGACACCTTGGGGTACAATGAGCAGTTCTTC.

This clonotype was recorded at least ten times. At one end, the junction sequence differs from germline, possibly due to a read error. Since the library was made to target alpha chains, this beta chain is a stray read and its abundance is not meaningful. The gene calls are TRBV24-1 and TRBJ2-2; D remains unclear. This CDR3 spans 12 amino acids. Per germline, CDR1 KGHDR and CDR2 SFDVKD. CDR3 region: CATSGLTGELFF. CDR3 DNA sequence: TGTGCCACCAGTGGTTTGACCGGGGAGCTGTTTTTT.

Many counts were recorded for this clonotype. Because the library targeted alpha chains, this beta chain is an off-target read whose size means little. The genes are TRBV11-2 and TRBJ2-7; 14 positions match TRBD2. The ends lost 3 bases at V and 3 bases at J; junction bases unmatched: 10. Germline CDR1 and CDR2: SGHAT and FQNNGV. CDR3 length: 18 residues. Written as DNA, the CDR3 is TGTGCCAGCAGCTTTCCGGGACTAGCGGGAGCCCACCGCTACGAGCAGTACTTC. It yields the protein CASSFPGLAGAHRYEQYF.